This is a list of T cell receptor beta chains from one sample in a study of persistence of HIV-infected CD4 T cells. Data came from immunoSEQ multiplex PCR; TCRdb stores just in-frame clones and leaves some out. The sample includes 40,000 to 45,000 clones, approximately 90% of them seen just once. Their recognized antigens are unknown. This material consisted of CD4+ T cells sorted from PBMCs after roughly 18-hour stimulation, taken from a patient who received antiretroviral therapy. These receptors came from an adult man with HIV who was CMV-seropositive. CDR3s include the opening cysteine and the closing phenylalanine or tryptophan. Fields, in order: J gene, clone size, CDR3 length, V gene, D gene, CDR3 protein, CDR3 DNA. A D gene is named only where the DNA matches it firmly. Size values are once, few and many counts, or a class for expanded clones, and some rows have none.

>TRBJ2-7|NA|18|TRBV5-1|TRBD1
CASSLGPSDRDTPYEQYF
TGCGCCAGCAGCTTGGGGCCCTCCGACAGGGACACACCCTACGAGCAGTACTTC
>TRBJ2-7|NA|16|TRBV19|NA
CASSGLRTASSYEQYF
TGTGCCAGTAGCGGCTTGAGGACTGCCAGTTCCTACGAGCAGTACTTC
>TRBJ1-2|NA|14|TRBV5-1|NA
CASSLSGPRGGYTF
TGCGCCAGCAGCTTGTCAGGTCCTCGGGGCGGCTACACCTTC
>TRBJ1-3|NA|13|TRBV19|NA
CASSQLGEDTIYF
TGTGCCAGTAGCCAACTGGGTGAAGACACCATATATTTT
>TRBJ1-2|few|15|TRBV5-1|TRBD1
CASSGGDRALYGYTF
TGCGCCAGCAGCGGGGGGGACAGGGCCCTCTATGGCTACACCTTC
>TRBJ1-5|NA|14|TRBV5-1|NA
CASSLGDFNQPQHF
TGCGCCAGCAGCTTGGGTGACTTCAATCAGCCCCAGCATTTT
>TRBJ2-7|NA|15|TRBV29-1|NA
CSVGLPTGTTYEQYF
TGCAGCGTTGGGTTGCCGACAGGGACTACCTACGAGCAGTACTTC
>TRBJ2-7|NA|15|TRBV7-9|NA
CASSLRGDRASEQYF
TGTGCCAGCAGCTTACGTGGGGACCGTGCTTCCGAGCAGTACTTC
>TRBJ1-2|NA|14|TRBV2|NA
CASIRQGPLYGYTF
TGTGCCAGCATTAGGCAGGGGCCCCTTTATGGCTACACCTTC
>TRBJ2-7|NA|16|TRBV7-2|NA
CASSSPDGGVNYEQYF
TGTGCCAGCAGCTCCCCCGATGGCGGGGTCAACTACGAGCAGTACTTC
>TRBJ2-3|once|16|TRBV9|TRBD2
CASSVGLAENTDTQYF
TGTGCCAGCAGCGTAGGCCTAGCGGAAAACACAGATACGCAGTATTTT
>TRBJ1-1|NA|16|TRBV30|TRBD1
CAWEGPSGTGNTEAFF
TGTGCCTGGGAGGGACCCTCCGGGACAGGCAACACTGAAGCTTTCTTT
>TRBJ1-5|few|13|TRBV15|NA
CATSRMSNQPQHF
TGTGCCACCAGCAGGATGAGCAATCAGCCCCAGCATTTT
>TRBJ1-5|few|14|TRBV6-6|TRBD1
CASSYRQGYQPQHF
TGTGCCAGCAGTTACCGACAGGGGTACCAGCCCCAGCATTTT
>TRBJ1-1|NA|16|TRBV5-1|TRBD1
CASSRRTGGGSTEAFF
TGCGCCAGCAGCAGGAGGACAGGGGGCGGTAGCACTGAAGCTTTCTTT
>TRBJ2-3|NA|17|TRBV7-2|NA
CASSLAQAGRRTDTQYF
TGTGCCAGCAGCTTAGCGCAGGCAGGGAGGAGGACAGATACGCAGTATTTT
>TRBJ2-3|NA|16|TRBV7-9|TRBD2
CASSSGLAGTTDTQYF
TGTGCCAGCAGCTCAGGACTAGCGGGGACCACAGATACGCAGTATTTT
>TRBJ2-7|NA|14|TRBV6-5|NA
CASSYSYSAYEQYF
TGTGCCAGCAGTTACTCGTACAGTGCCTACGAGCAGTACTTC
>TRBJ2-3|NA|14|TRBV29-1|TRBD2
CSVERGASKDTQYF
TGCAGCGTTGAGCGGGGGGCAAGTAAAGATACGCAGTATTTT
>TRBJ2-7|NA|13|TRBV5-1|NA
CASEGDGFSEQYF
TGCGCCAGTGAGGGGGACGGGTTCAGTGAGCAGTACTTC
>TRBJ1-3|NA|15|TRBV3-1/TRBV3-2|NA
CASSQDAGYGNTIYF
TGTGCCAGCAGCCAAGATGCAGGGTACGGAAACACCATATATTTT
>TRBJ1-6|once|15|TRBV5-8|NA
CASSLGGTAGSPLHF
TGTGCCAGCAGCTTGGGGGGAACGGCGGGTTCACCCCTCCACTTT
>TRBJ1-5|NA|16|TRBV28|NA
CASSITGGYSNQPQHF
TGTGCCAGCAGTATTACAGGAGGCTATAGCAATCAGCCCCAGCATTTT
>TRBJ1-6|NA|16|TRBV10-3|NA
CAISESLGHGNSPLHF
TGTGCCATCAGTGAGTCGCTTGGTCACGGTAATTCACCCCTCCACTTT
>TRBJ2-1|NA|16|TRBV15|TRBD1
CATSRPGTGFLSEQFF
TGTGCCACCAGCAGACCCGGGACAGGCTTCTTAAGTGAGCAGTTCTTC
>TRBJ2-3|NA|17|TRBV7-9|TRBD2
CASERSSGVTSTDTQYF
TGTGCCAGCGAAAGGTCTAGCGGGGTAACCAGCACAGATACGCAGTATTTT
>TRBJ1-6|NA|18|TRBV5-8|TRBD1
CASSLFRTGSSYNSPLHF
TGTGCCAGCAGCTTGTTTCGGACAGGTAGCTCCTATAATTCACCCCTCCACTTT